This TCR beta chain came from a study of cytomegalovirus exposure and HLA in healthy donors. Study-wide results and limits: The study put 150 or so TCR beta chains on its list as cytomegalovirus-associated.

As regards this clone: Its antigen is as yet unknown. One end of the junction does not line up with germline, which may come from a read error.

In germline, CDR1 is MNHEY, CDR2 SMNVEV (reference sequence). This CDR3 has 15 amino acids. Use of 60 Vbeta and 13 Jbeta primers characterized the PCR. TCRdb's table, derived via immunoSEQ multiplex PCR, lists solely in-frame clones and lacks some. The sample consists of 110,000 or so clones, 67% of them appearing once. The sequenced sample was PBMCs. This chain connects TRBV27 to TRBJ1-5; TRBD1 agrees at 9 bases. The receptor's source is a man between 18 and 35 years old in good health and CMV-seropositive. This chain's CDR3 is CAGSPRDRANQPQHF. CDR3 DNA sequence: TGTGCCGGCAGTCCCCGGGACAGGGCGAATCAGCCCCAGCATTTT.